The rows below give T cell receptor beta chains drawn from one sample of a study of vaccination and CD4 T cells after COVID-19. No antigen has been assigned to these receptors. MiXCR, run by TCRdb on the PCR reads, gives a single entry per CDR3 protein. The sample consists of over 9,000 distinct CDR3 sequences, roughly 35% of them appearing once. Sequencing input: CD4+ T cells from blood, cultured in vitro. These receptors originate from a human donor in good health. The CDR3 runs from the conserved cysteine through the conserved F or W. D genes are given only for firm matches. A row's size may be missing; if present it is once, few, many or a size class.

CDR3 protein | CDR3 DNA | clone size | J gene | V gene | D gene
CAITIDRTGELFF | TGTGCCATCACCATAGACAGAACCGGGGAGCTGTTTTTT | few | TRBJ2-2 | TRBV10-3 | -
CASSKGSRASGNTIYF | TGTGCCAGCAGCAAAGGTAGCAGGGCCTCTGGAAACACCATATATTTT | - | TRBJ1-3 | TRBV21-1 | -
CASSLLRGAKNIQYF | TGTGCCAGCAGCTTATTGCGGGGAGCCAAAAACATTCAGTACTTC | large | TRBJ2-4 | TRBV7-9 | -
CSASTLAGGWETQYF | TGCAGTGCGAGTACACTAGCGGGAGGATGGGAGACCCAGTACTTC | - | TRBJ2-5 | TRBV20-1 | TRBD2
CASSLGVGETQYF | TGTGCCAGCAGCTTAGGCGTGGGAGAGACCCAGTACTTC | few | TRBJ2-5 | TRBV7-2 | -
CASTLRSQGDSPLHF | TGTGCCAGCACTTTGAGGTCCCAGGGTGATTCACCCCTCCACTTT | - | TRBJ1-6 | TRBV28 | -
CASSLAPDWISYEQYF | TGTGCCAGCAGTTTAGCTCCGGACTGGATTTCCTACGAGCAGTACTTC | - | TRBJ2-7 | TRBV28 | -
CASGLAQRGRETQYF | TGTGCTAGTGGTTTGGCCCAACGGGGTAGGGAGACCCAGTACTTC | - | TRBJ2-5 | TRBV12-5 | -
CASMGPNTNSPLHF | TGTGCCAGTATGGGACCCAATACTAATTCACCCCTCCACTTT | few | TRBJ1-6 | TRBV19 | -
CASSLDWNQPQHF | TGTGCCAGCAGCCTGGACTGGAATCAGCCCCAGCATTTT | few | TRBJ1-5 | TRBV7-2 | -
CASSSRQGASYTDTQYF | TGCGCCAGCAGCTCACGACAGGGGGCATCCTACACAGATACGCAGTATTTT | - | TRBJ2-3 | TRBV4-1 | TRBD1
CSARDMTGFSETQYF | TGCAGTGCTAGGGATATGACAGGGTTTTCAGAGACCCAGTACTTC | few | TRBJ2-5 | TRBV20-1 | TRBD1
CASSYGTGPSWEQYF | TGTGCCAGCAGTTACGGTACGGGTCCCTCGTGGGAGCAGTACTTC | - | TRBJ2-7 | TRBV6-5 | -
CSAREDMAGSNSPLHF | TGCAGTGCTCGGGAAGATATGGCAGGGTCCAATTCACCCCTCCACTTT | medium-sized | TRBJ1-6 | TRBV20-1 | -